This T cell receptor beta chain was observed in a study of graft-versus-host responses after intestinal transplantation. As for the study in general: Once they had received anti-thymocyte globulin induction, all recipients took tacrolimus and steroids for about 3 years.

Germline assignment: CDR1 MNHEY and CDR2 SMNVEV (reference sequence). This CDR3 is 13 amino acids long. V lost 10 bases, J lost 3 bases, and 6 bases stayed unmatched. The protocol was immunoSEQ multiplex PCR, while the TCRdb copy is restricted to in-frame clones and leaves out a portion. The sample gives about 39,000 clones, around 96% of which show up once; about 0.22% is in the top ten. A note on this clone: Antigen: not known.

The chain carries TRBV27 and TRBJ2-1; 7 nucleotides match TRBD1. The specimen was unstimulated CD8+ T cells sorted from spleen or lymph node cells, collected before transplant. The sequence was obtained from a human donor who was the organ donor for an intestinal transplant. This CDR3 reads CAIATGIYNEQFF. CDR3 in DNA: TGTGCCATAGCGACAGGGATCTACAATGAGCAGTTCTTC.